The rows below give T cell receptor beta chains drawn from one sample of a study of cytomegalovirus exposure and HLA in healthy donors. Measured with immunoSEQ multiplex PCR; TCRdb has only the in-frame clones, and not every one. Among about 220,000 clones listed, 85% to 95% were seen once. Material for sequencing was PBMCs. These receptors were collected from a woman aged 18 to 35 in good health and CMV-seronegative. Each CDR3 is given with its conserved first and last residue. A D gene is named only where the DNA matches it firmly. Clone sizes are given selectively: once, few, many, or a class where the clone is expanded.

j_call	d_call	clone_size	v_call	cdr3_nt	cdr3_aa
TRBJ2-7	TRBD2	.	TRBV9	TGTGCCAGCAGCGGGGGTGTAGCGGGAGGGTTATCCGAGCAGTACTTC	CASSGGVAGGLSEQYF
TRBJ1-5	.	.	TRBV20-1	TGCAGGCGGGGGTATCAGCCCCAGCATTTT	CRRGYQPQHF
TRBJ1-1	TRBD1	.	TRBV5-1	TGCGCCAGCAGCTGGACAGGGGGCGACATGAACACTGAAGCTTTCTTT	CASSWTGGDMNTEAFF
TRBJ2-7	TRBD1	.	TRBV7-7	TGTGCCAGCAGCAGGGGACAGGGAAACTACGAGCAGTACTTC	CASSRGQGNYEQYF
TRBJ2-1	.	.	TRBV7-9	TGTGCCAGCAGCTTAAAGGGGAATGAGCAGTTCTTC	CASSLKGNEQFF
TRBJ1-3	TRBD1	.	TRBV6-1	TGTGCCAGCAGTGAAGCCTTGGGTTGGGGGACAGGTGGAAACACCATATATTTT	CASSEALGWGTGGNTIYF
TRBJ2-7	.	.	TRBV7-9	TGTGCCAGCAGCTCGGAGGTCGGGGAGCAGTACTTC	CASSSEVGEQYF
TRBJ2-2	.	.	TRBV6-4	TGTGCCAGCCCGCCGGGAGTTAACACCGGGGAGCTGTTTTTT	CASPPGVNTGELFF
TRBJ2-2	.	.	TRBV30	TGTGCCAGTTCCAGGGGTAACACCGGGGAGCTGTTTTTT	CASSRGNTGELFF
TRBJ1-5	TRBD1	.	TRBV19	TGTGCCAGTATTGGAGGACAGGGAGGACAGCCCCAGCATTTT	CASIGGQGGQPQHF
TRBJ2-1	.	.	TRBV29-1	TGCAGCGTTCTGCGACAAGGCTCCTACAATGAGCAGTTCTTC	CSVLRQGSYNEQFF
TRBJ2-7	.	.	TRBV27	TGTGCCAGCAGTTTATTATCGTTCGACAGAGAAAGCACTTTCCACGAGCAGTACTTC	CASSLLSFDRESTFHEQYF
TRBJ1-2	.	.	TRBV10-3	TGTGCCATCAGTGAGAGTGGGACTGTCTATGGCTACACCTTC	CAISESGTVYGYTF
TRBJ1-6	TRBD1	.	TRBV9	TGTGCCAGCAGCGTAGCTAGCACCGGGACAGATACCGTAGGTTCACCCCTCCACTTT	CASSVASTGTDTVGSPLHF
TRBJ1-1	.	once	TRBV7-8	TGTGCCAGCAGCTTAGGGGGGCGGTACACTGAAGCTTTCTTT	CASSLGGRYTEAFF
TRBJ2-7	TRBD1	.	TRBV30	TGTGCCTGGAGGCGGGGACAGGGGTACTTTGAGCAGTACTTC	CAWRRGQGYFEQYF